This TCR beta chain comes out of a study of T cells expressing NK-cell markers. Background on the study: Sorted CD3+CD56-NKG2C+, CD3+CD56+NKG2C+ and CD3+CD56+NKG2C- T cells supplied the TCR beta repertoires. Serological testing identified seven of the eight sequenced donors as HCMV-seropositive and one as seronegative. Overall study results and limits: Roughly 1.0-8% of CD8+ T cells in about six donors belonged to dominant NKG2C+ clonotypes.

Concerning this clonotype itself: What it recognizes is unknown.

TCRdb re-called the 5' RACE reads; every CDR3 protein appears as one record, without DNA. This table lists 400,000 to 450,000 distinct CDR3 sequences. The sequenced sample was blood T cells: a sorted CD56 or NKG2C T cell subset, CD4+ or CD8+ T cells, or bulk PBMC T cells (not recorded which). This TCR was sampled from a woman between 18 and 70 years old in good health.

The CDR3 spells CASTRGLAGSRSYEQYF. The chain combines TRBV12-3 or TRBV12-4 with TRBJ2-7; with no DNA, the TCRdb D assignment of TRBD2 cannot be verified. There are 17 residues in the CDR3.